The following is a T cell receptor beta chain sequence with its context. The antigen is not known. Deletions cut 4 bases from V and 0 bases from J, with 15 bases between. Germline CDR1 SGHNT, CDR2 YYREEE (reference sequence). CDR3 length: 16 residues. Sequencing used immunoSEQ multiplex PCR; TCRdb keeps in-frame clones, though not all of them. Of about 1,900,000 clones listed, about 95% are singletons. The data are from a study of shared clonotypes between healthy human individuals. Study-level results: Having only a few donors restricted how much genetic and exposure-history diversity was captured.

CD8 cells classed as naive were CD45RO-negative and positively selected for CCR7, excluding terminally differentiated effector memory CD45RA+ cells. Sequencing was performed on naive CD8+ T cells sorted from blood. The origin of this receptor is a man aged 18 to 29 in good health. This chain connects TRBV5-4 to TRBJ2-3; maybe TRBD2 (5 bases). Here the CDR3 reads CASSLEEAASTDTQYF. The CDR3 bases are TGTGCCAGCAGCCTGGAGGAAGCGGCAAGCACAGATACGCAGTATTTT.